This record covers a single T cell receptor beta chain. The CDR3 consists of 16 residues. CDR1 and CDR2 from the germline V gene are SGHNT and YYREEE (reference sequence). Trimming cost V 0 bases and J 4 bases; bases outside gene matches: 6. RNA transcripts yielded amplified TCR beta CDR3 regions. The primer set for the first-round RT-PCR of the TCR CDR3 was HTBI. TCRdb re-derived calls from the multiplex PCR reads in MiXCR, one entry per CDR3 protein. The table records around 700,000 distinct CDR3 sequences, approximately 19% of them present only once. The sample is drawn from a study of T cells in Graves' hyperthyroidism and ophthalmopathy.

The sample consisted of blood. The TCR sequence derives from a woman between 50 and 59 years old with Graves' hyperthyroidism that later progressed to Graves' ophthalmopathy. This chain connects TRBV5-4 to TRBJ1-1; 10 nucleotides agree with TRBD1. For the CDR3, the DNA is TGTGCCAGCAGCTTGGGTGGACAGGGGGAAGCCACTGAAGCTTTCTTT. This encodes CASSLGGQGEATEAFF.